This T cell receptor (beta chain) was documented in a study of cytomegalovirus exposure and HLA in healthy donors. The CDR3 contains 19 residues. Losses at the gene ends were 0 bases for V and 1 base for J; bases not matched to a gene: 12. Germline-derived CDR1 and CDR2 are LGHNA and YNFKEQ. Points on this clone: The antigen remains unidentified.

It was with 60 Vbeta and 13 Jbeta primers that the PCR ran. Only in-frame clones appear in the TCRdb table, and some are missing; sequencing was by immunoSEQ multiplex PCR. The sample records 75,000 to 95,000 clones, over 75% being singletons. Study results and caveats: Presence/absence results assume similar sequencing depth per donor, which may not hold. For TCR beta chains, V- and J-gene trimming was later linked to a missense DCLRE1C variant.

The sample was PBMCs. This TCR was sampled from a middle-aged man in good health and CMV-seronegative. This chain uses TRBV4-2 with TRBJ1-1, with 9 bases that match TRBD1. The CDR3 loop is CASSQELGLRDRENTEAFF. In DNA, the CDR3 is TGTGCCAGCAGCCAAGAATTGGGGCTTAGGGACAGGGAGAACACTGAAGCTTTCTTT.